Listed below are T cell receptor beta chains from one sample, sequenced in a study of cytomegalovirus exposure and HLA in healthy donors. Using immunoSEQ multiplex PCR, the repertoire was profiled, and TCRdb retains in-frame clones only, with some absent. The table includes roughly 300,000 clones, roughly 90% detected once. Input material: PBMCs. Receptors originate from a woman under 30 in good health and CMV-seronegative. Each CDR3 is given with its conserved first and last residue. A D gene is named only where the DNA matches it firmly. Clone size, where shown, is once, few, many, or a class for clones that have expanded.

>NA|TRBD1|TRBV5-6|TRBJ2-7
CASKPQGDTTYEQYF
TGTGCCAGCAAACCACAGGGGGACACAACCTACGAGCAGTACTTC
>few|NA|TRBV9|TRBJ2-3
CASSVSPGGGGLDTQYF
TGTGCCAGCAGCGTATCGCCCGGTGGGGGAGGTCTTGATACGCAGTATTTT
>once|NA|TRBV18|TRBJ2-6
CASSPDSSSGANVLTF
TGTGCCAGCTCACCTGACTCAAGCTCTGGGGCCAACGTCCTGACTTTC
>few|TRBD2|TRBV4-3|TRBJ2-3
CASSQSPPSGGRAGRTDTQYF
TGCGCCAGCAGCCAATCACCCCCTTCTGGCGGGAGGGCCGGACGCACAGATACGCAGTATTTT
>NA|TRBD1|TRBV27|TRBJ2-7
CASSVRGRINEQYF
TGTGCCAGCAGTGTTAGGGGGCGCATTAACGAGCAGTACTTC
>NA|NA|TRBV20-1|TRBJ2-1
CSARQYNEQFF
TGCAGTGCTAGACAATACAATGAGCAGTTCTTC
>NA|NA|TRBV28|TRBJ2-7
CASSRTVTYEQYF
TGTGCCAGCAGTCGGACTGTAACCTACGAGCAGTACTTC
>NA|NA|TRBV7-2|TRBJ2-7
CASRTAGREQYF
TGTGCCAGCAGGACCGCGGGCCGCGAGCAGTACTTC
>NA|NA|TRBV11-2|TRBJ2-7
CASSLMAGEQYF
TGTGCCAGCAGCTTAATGGCTGGCGAGCAGTACTTC
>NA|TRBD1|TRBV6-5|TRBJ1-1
CASNGQANTEAFF
TGTGCCAGCAACGGACAGGCGAACACTGAAGCTTTCTTT
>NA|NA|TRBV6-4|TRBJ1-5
CASSDQPGLGQPQHF
TGTGCCAGCAGTGACCAGCCGGGTTTAGGTCAGCCCCAGCATTTT
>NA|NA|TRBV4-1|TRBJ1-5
CASSQDPGTRGQPQHF
TGCGCCAGCAGCCAAGATCCTGGTACACGCGGCCAGCCCCAGCATTTT
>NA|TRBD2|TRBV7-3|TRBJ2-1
CASRSGTYNEQFF
TGTGCCAGCAGGAGCGGGACCTACAATGAGCAGTTCTTC
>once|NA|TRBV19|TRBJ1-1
CASNRRNTEAFF
TGTGCCAGTAATCGGAGGAACACTGAAGCTTTCTTT
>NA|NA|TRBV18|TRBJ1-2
CASSPRTGDWAYGYTF
TGTGCCAGCTCACCACGAACAGGTGATTGGGCCTATGGCTACACCTTC
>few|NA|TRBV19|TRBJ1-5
CASSISIYQPQHF
TGTGCCAGTAGTATTAGCATTTATCAGCCCCAGCATTTT